A single sample is the source of the 14 T cell receptor beta chains below, sequenced in a study of cytomegalovirus exposure and HLA in healthy donors. In the PCR, 60 Vbeta and 13 Jbeta primers were used. Assay: immunoSEQ multiplex PCR; the TCRdb copy retains only in-frame clones and omits some. The sample has about 100,000 clones, about 79% seen once; the top ten hold less than 3.5%. Sequencing used PBMCs. The receptors come from a man between 45 and 60 years old in good health and CMV-seropositive.

In DNA, the CDR3 is TGTGCCAGCAGGCGGACAGGGAATAACTATGGCTACACCTTC. It codes for CASRRTGNNYGYTF. The chain is built from TRBV6-1 and TRBJ1-2, with TRBD1 identical over 8 bases. J was trimmed by 1 base and V by 6 bases; bases with no gene match: 4. The length of the CDR3 is 14 residues. The germline CDR1 and CDR2 sequences are MNHNS and SASEGT.

The genes are TRBV29-1 and TRBJ2-7; TRBD2 aligns across 12 bases. The germline CDR1 and CDR2 sequences are SQVTM and ANQGSEA. CDR3 length: 15 amino acids. Unmatched junction bases numbered 1, after V lost 1 base and J lost 0 bases. The CDR3 loop is CSVEGTSGISYEQYF. The CDR3 nucleotides are TGCAGCGTTGAAGGGACTAGCGGGATCTCCTACGAGCAGTACTTC.

The V and J genes are TRBV5-4 and TRBJ1-5, with D unresolved. V lost 4 bases and J 4 bases, leaving 6 bases between the germline ends. Germline V gene lookup returns CDR1 SGHNT and CDR2 YYREEE (reference sequence). The CDR3 length is 12 residues. In DNA, the CDR3 is TGTGCCAGCAGCCTGCAGAATCAGCCCCAGCATTTT. Translated: CASSLQNQPQHF.

The chain carries TRBV6-1 and TRBJ1-4; D gene ambiguous. Germline V lookup: CDR1 MNHNS, CDR2 SASEGT. Trimming cost V 6 bases and J 6 bases, with 17 bases left between them. The CDR3 totals 15 residues. The CDR3 DNA sequence: TGTGCCAGCAGGCAACGACACCGTGGGCATGAAAAACTGTTTTTT. This encodes CASRQRHRGHEKLFF.

Turning to this clone: The junction does not match germline at one end; this may be a read error. CDR3 sequence: CASSPISGSGANGLTF. CDR3 in DNA: TGCGCCAGCAGCCCCATCTCCGGGAGTGGGGCCAACGGCCTGACTTTC. The chain uses TRBV4-1 and TRBJ2-6; a weak D match, TRBD2 (6 bases). The CDR3 covers 16 residues. Per the germline V gene, CDR1 is MGHRA and CDR2 is YSYEKL.

The chain carries TRBV5-1 and TRBJ2-3; D is unclear. This CDR3 contains 17 residues. CDR1 and CDR2 (germline): SGHRS, YFSETQ. V was shortened by 0 bases and J by 0 bases, with 14 bases between the two germline ends. The CDR3 loop reads CASSLGPAQLSTDTQYF. The DNA for the CDR3 is TGCGCCAGCAGCTTGGGTCCAGCGCAACTTAGCACAGATACGCAGTATTTT. Full variable domain (rest looked up from reference TRBV5-1 and TRBJ2-3): KAGVTQTPRYLIKTRGQQVTLSCSPISGHRSVSWYQQTPGQGLQFLFEYFSETQRNKGNFPGRFSGRQFSNSRSEMNVSTLELGDSALYLCASSLGPAQLSTDTQYFGPGTRLTVL.

This clone was seen just once. The chain employs TRBV9 and TRBJ2-7; unclear D gene. The ends were cut back, 0 bases at V and 5 bases at J, with 15 bases in the middle. Germline assignment: CDR1 SGDLS and CDR2 YYNGEE. This CDR3 comprises 15 residues. The CDR3 DNA reads as TGTGCCAGCAGCGTAGCAGGCCATAATAGTAACGAGCAGTACTTC. Residues: CASSVAGHNSNEQYF.

A remark on this clone: Other DNA variants within this sample encode the same CDR3. The chain has TRBV7-2 and TRBJ1-2; D is possibly TRBD1 (5 bases). The CDR3 is made up of 14 amino acids. CDR1 is SGHTA, CDR2 FQGNSA, per germline. Trimming removed 5 bases at V and 4 bases at J, with 14 bases between. CDR3 sequence reads: CASSPGQGGYGYTF. The CDR3 bases are TGTGCCAGCAGCCCTGGGCAGGGTGGCTATGGCTACACCTTC.

The chain recombines TRBV7-8 with TRBJ1-4; D uncertain. Trimming cost V 5 bases and J 4 bases, with 23 bases left between them. This CDR3 is built from 18 residues. Per germline, CDR1 SGHVS and CDR2 FQNEAQ. CDR3 in amino acids: CASSPRRAFEGSNEKLFF. CDR3 nucleotides: TGTGCCAGCAGCCCCCGCAGAGCCTTCGAGGGTAGTAATGAAAAACTGTTTTTT.

The chain carries TRBV7-6 and TRBJ1-2; 9 bases align to TRBD1. The CDR3 is 15 residues long. V shed 5 bases and J 5 bases; nucleotides not matched to a gene: 9. Germline CDR1 and CDR2: SGHVS and FNYEAQ. Here the CDR3 DNA reads TGTGCCAGCAGCGCTACCTGGACAGGGGATTATGGCTACACCTTC. It specifies CASSATWTGDYGYTF.

The CDR3 reads CASRPRLAGGLDTQYF. The CDR3 DNA sequence: TGTGCCAGTCGCCCGAGACTAGCGGGAGGACTAGATACGCAGTATTTT. The chain uses TRBV19 and TRBJ2-3, with 13 bases lining up with TRBD2. Germline V gene lookup returns CDR1 LNHDA and CDR2 SQIVND (reference sequence). The length of the CDR3 is 16 residues. V shed 8 bases, J shed 5 bases, and the junction held 10 bases outside the gene matches.

V gene TRBV27 combines with J gene TRBJ1-2; 10 bases are shared with TRBD1. Germline V gene sequence: CDR1 MNHEY, CDR2 SMNVEV (reference sequence). V dropped 5 bases and J dropped 0; count of bases not matched to a gene: 6. The CDR3 is 16 amino acids. CDR3: CASSGTGVITNYGYTF. The DNA for the CDR3 is TGTGCCAGCAGTGGGACAGGGGTTATTACTAACTATGGCTACACCTTC.

J is TRBJ2-3 and V is TRBV7-9, with TRBD2 matching over 7 bases. CDR3 length: 19 residues. Germline CDR1 SEHNR, CDR2 FQNEAQ (reference sequence). Unmatched junction bases numbered 26, after V lost 4 bases and J lost 10 bases. CDR3 region: CASSSRPFVAGKVLVPQYF. The DNA for the CDR3 is TGTGCCAGCAGCTCGCGCCCATTCGTAGCGGGTAAGGTCCTTGTTCCGCAGTATTTT.

This rearrangement joins TRBV9 to TRBJ1-1; tentatively, D is TRBD1 (6 bases). V lost 8 bases and J 3 bases, leaving 20 bases between the germline ends. In germline, CDR1 is SGDLS, CDR2 YYNGEE. This CDR3 region has 15 residues. The CDR3 is CASLPGHGRDTEAFF. The CDR3 nucleotides are TGTGCCAGTTTACCGGGACACGGTAGGGACACTGAAGCTTTCTTT.